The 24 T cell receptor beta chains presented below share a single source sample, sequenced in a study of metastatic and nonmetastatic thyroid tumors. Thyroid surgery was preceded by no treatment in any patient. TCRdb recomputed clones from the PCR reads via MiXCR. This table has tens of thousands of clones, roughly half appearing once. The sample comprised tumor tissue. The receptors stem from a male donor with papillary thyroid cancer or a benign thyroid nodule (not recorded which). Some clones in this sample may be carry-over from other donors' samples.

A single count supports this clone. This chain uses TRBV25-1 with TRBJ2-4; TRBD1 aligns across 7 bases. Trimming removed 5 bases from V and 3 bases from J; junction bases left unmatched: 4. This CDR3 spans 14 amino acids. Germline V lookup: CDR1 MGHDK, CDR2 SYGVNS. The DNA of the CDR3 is TGTGCCAGCAGTTCCACAGGGGTCAAAAACATTCAGTACTTC. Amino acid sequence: CASSSTGVKNIQYF.

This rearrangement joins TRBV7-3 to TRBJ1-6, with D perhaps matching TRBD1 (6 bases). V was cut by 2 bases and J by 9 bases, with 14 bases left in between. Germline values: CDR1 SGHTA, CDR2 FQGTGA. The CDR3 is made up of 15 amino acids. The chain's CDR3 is CASSLRGGQGSPLHF. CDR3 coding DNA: TGTGCCAGCAGCTTACGGGGGGGCCAGGGTTCACCCCTCCACTTT.

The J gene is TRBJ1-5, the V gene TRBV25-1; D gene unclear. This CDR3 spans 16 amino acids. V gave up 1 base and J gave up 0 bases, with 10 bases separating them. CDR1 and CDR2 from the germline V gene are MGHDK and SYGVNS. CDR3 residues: CASSELVPDSNQPQHF. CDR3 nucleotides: TGTGCCAGCAGTGAATTGGTGCCAGATAGCAATCAGCCCCAGCATTTT. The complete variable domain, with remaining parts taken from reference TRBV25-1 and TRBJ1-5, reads EADIYQTPRYLVIGTGKKITLECSQTMGHDKMYWYQQDPGMELHLIHYSYGVNSTEKGDLSSESTVSRIRTEHFPLTLESARPSHTSQYLCASSELVPDSNQPQHFGDGTRLSIL.

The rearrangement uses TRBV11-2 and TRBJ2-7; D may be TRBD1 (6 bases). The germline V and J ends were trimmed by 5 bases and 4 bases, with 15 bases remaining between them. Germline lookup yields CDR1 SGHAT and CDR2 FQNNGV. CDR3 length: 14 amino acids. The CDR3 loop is CASSVTGSGYEQYF. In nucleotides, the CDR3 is TGTGCCAGCAGCGTCACAGGGTCGGGATACGAGCAGTACTTC.

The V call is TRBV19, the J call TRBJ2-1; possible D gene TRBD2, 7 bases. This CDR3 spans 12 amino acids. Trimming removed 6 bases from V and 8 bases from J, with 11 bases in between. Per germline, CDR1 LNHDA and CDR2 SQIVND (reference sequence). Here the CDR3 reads CASRGGGDEQFF. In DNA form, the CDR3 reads TGTGCCAGTAGAGGGGGGGGTGATGAGCAGTTCTTC.

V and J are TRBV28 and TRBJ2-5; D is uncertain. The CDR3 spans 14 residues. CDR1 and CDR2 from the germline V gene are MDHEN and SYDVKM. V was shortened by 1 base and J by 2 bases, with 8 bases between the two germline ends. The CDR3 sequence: CASSLLGKQETQYF. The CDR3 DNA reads TGTGCCAGCAGTTTATTGGGAAAACAAGAGACCCAGTACTTC. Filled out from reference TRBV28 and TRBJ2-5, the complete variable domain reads DVKVTQSSRYLVKRTGEKVFLECVQDMDHENMFWYRQDPGLGLRLIYFSYDVKMKEKGDIPEGYSVSREKKERFSLILESASTNQTSMYLCASSLLGKQETQYFGPGTRLLVL.

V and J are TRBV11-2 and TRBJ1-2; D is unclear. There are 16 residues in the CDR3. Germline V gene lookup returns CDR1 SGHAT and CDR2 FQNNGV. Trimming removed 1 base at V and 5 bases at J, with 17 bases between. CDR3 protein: CASSLGYANRTYGYTF. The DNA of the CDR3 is TGTGCCAGCAGCTTAGGATATGCGAACCGAACTTATGGCTACACCTTC. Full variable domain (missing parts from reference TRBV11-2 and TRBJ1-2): EAGVAQSPRYKIIEKRQSVAFWCNPISGHATLYWYQQILGQGPKLLIQFQNNGVVDDSQLPKDRFSAERLKGVDSTLKIQPAKLEDSAVYLCASSLGYANRTYGYTFGSGTRLTVV.

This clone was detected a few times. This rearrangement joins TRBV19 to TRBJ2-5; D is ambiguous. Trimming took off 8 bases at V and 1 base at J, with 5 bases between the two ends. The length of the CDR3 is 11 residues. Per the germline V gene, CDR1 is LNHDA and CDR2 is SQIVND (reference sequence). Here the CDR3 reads CASGLQETQYF. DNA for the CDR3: TGTGCCAGTGGCCTCCAAGAGACCCAGTACTTC.

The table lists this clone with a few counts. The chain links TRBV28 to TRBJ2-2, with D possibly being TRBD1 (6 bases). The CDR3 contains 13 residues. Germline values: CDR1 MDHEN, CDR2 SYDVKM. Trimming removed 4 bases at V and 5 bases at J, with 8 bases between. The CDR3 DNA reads TGTGCCAGCAGTTATAGGGGGACCGGGGAGCTGTTTTTT. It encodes CASSYRGTGELFF.

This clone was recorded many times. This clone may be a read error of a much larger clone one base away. The CDR3: CASSSRQAGGVNIQYF. The CDR3 DNA is TGTGCCAGCAGCTCCCGGCAGGCCGGGGGGGTAAACATTCAGTACTTC. The chain combines TRBV28 with TRBJ2-4, with TRBD2 matching over 8 bases. V dropped 6 bases and J dropped 6; count of bases not matched to a gene: 13. CDR1 MDHEN and CDR2 SYDVKM come from the germline V gene. CDR3 length: 16 amino acids.

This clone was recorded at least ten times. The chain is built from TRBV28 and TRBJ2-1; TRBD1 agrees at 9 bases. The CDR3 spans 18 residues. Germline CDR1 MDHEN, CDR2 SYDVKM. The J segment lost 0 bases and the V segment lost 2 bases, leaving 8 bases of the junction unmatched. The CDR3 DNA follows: TGTGCCAGCAGTTTACCAAGCGAGACAGGGGGCTCCTACAATGAGCAGTTCTTC. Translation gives CASSLPSETGGSYNEQFF.

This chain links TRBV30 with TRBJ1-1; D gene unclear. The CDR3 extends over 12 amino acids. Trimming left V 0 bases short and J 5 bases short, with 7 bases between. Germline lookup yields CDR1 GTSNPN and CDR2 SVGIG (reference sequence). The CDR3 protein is CAWSVAATEAFF. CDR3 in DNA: TGTGCCTGGAGTGTAGCCGCGACTGAAGCTTTCTTT. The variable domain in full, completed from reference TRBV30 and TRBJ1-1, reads SQTIHQWPATLVQPVGSPLSLECTVEGTSNPNLYWYRQAAGRGLQLLFYSVGIGQISSEVPQNLSASRPQDRQFILSSKKLLLSDSGFYLCAWSVAATEAFFGQGTRLTVV.

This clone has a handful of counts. CDR3 nucleotide sequence: TGCAGTGCCAAGTTCGACAGGGTCCCCTACGAGCAGTACTTC. Protein product: CSAKFDRVPYEQYF. J is TRBJ2-7 and V is TRBV20-1; 7 bases map to TRBD1. Germline V gene sequence: CDR1 DFQATT, CDR2 SNEGSKA (reference sequence). This CDR3 is built from 14 residues. Trimming at V came to 6 bases and at J to 2 bases, leaving 10 bases not matched to a gene.

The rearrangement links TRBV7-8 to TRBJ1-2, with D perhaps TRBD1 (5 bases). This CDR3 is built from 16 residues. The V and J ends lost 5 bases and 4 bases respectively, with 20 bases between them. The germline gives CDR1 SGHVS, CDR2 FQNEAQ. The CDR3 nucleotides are TGTGCCAGCAGCCCCGGACACCTCACCCTATCCTATGGCTACACCTTC. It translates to CASSPGHLTLSYGYTF.

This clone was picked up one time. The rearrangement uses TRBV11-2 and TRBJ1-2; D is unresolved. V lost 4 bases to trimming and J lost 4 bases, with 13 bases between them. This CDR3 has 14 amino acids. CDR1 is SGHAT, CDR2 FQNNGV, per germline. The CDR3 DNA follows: TGTGCCAGCAGCTCGACCCCGGGGATCTATGGCTACACCTTC. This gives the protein CASSSTPGIYGYTF.

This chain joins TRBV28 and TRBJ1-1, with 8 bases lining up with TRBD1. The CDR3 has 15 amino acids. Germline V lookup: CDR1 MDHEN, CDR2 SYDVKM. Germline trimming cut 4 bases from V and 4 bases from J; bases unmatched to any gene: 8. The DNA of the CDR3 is TGTGCCAGCAGTTCGCCCTCAGGGGGCGGCACTGAAGCTTTCTTT. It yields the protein CASSSPSGGGTEAFF.

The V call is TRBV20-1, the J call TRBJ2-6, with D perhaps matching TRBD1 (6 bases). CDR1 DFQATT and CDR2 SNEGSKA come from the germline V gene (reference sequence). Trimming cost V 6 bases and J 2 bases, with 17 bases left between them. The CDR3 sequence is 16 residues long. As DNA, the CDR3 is TGCAGTGCCGGACCCTCAGGGGAGCCTGGGGCCAACGTCCTGACTTTC. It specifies CSAGPSGEPGANVLTF.

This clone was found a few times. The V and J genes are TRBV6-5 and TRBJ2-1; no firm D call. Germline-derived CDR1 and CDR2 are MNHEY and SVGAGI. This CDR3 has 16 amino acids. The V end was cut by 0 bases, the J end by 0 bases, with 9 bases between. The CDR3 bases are TGTGCCAGCAGTTACTCCCCGGGTGGCTCCTACAATGAGCAGTTCTTC. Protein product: CASSYSPGGSYNEQFF.

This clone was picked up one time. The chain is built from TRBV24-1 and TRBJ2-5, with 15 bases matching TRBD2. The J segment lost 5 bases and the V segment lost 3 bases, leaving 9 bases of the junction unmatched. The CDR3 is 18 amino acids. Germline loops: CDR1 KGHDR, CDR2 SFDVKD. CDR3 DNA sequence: TGTGCCACCAGTGATGGCGGACTAGCGGGGGGGCGGTCGGAGACCCAGTACTTC. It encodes CATSDGGLAGGRSETQYF.

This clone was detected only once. DNA for the CDR3: TGTGCCAGTAGTATTACGGGTGTGTCGGTCAGCTACAATCAGCCCCAGCATTTT. Its translation is CASSITGVSVSYNQPQHF. V usage is TRBV19 and J usage is TRBJ1-5; the D is unclear. The CDR3 sequence is 18 residues long. V lost 3 bases to trimming and J lost 3 bases, with 21 bases between them. Germline V gene sequence: CDR1 LNHDA, CDR2 SQIVND (reference sequence).

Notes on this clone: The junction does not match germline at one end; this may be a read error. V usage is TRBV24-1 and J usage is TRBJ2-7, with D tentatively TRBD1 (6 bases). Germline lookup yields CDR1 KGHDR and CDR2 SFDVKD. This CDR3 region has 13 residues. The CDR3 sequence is CATSDNRVHEQCF. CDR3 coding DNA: TGTGCCACCAGTGATAACAGGGTCCACGAGCAGTGCTTC.

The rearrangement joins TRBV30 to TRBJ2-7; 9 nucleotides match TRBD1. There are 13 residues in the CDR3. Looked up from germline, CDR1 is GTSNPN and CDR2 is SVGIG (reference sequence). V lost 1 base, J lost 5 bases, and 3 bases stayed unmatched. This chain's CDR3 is CAWSETGGNEQYF. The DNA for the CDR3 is TGTGCCTGGAGTGAGACAGGGGGGAACGAGCAGTACTTC.

The CDR3 protein is CASSYRDSGNTIYF. In nucleotides, the CDR3 is TGTGCCAGCAGTTACAGGGATTCTGGAAACACCATATATTTT. The chain combines TRBV27 with TRBJ1-3; D may be TRBD1 (6 bases). V was shortened by 4 bases and J by 1 base, with 8 bases between the two germline ends. The CDR3 is 14 amino acids. Germline V gene sequence: CDR1 MNHEY, CDR2 SMNVEV (reference sequence).

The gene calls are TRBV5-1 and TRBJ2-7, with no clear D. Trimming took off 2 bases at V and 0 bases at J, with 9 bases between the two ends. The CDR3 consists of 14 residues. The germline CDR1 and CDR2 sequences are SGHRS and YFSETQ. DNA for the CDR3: TGCGCCAGCAGCTTAAGCGCCAGCTCCTACGAGCAGTACTTC. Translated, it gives CASSLSASSYEQYF.